These T cell receptor beta chains were read from a single sample in a study of blood T cell repertoires in COVID-19. The assay was immunoSEQ multiplex PCR, and TCRdb's table has in-frame clones only and misses some. The table records about 190,000 clones, roughly 82% of them present only once. The sequencing input was peripheral blood. Receptor source: a woman in her sixties with COVID-19, enrolled during active disease. CDR3s include the opening cysteine and the closing phenylalanine or tryptophan. Fields, in order: clone size, V gene, D gene, J gene, CDR3 protein, CDR3 DNA. The D gene is left open where the match is weak. Clone size is shown for a subset of rows, as once, few, many or a class of expanded clone.

>-|TRBV6-5|-|TRBJ1-1
CASSFSRGNTEAFF
TGTGCCAGCAGCTTCTCACGGGGGAACACTGAAGCTTTCTTT
>few|TRBV5-5|TRBD1|TRBJ2-7
CASRLNPGQTYEQYF
TGTGCCAGCAGGCTTAATCCGGGACAGACTTACGAGCAGTACTTC
>-|TRBV7-3|TRBD1|TRBJ1-5
CASSFDRGQPQHF
TGTGCCAGCAGCTTCGACAGGGGGCAGCCCCAGCATTTT
>-|TRBV2|-|TRBJ2-7
CASSEPKAYEQYF
TGTGCCAGCAGTGAACCAAAAGCTTACGAGCAGTACTTC
>-|TRBV28|-|TRBJ1-6
CAASRGGMDSPLHF
TGTGCCGCATCCAGGGGAGGGATGGATTCACCCCTCCACTTT
>-|TRBV5-6|TRBD1|TRBJ2-1
CASSLAQGANEQFF
TGTGCCAGCAGCTTGGCTCAGGGGGCGAATGAGCAGTTCTTC
>-|TRBV27|-|TRBJ2-1
CASRWGGGEQFF
TGTGCCAGCAGATGGGGAGGGGGGGAGCAGTTCTTC
>-|TRBV6-6|TRBD1|TRBJ2-4
CASKGTGEMAKNIQYF
TGTGCCAGCAAAGGGACAGGCGAAATGGCCAAAAACATTCAGTACTTC
>-|TRBV18|TRBD1|TRBJ1-6
CASSLTRDRSSPLHF
TGTGCCAGCTCACTTACTCGGGACAGAAGTTCACCCCTCCACTTT
>-|TRBV7-2|-|TRBJ2-2
CASSLVVEGGVPRAGELFF
TGTGCCAGCAGCTTAGTTGTGGAGGGCGGGGTACCGAGGGCCGGGGAGCTGTTTTTT